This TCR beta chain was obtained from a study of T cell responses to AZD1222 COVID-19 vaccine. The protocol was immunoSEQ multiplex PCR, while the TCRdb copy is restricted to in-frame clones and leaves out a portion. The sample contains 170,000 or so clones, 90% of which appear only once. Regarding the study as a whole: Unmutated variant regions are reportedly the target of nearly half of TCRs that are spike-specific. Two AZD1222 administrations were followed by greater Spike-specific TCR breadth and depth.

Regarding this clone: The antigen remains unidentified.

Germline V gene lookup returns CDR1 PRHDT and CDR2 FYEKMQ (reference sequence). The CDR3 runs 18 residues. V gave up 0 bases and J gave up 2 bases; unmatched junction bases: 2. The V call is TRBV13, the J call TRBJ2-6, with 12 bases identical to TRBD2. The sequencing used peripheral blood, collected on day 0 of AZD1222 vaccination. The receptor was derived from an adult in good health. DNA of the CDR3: TGTGCCAGCAGCTTAGGGACTAGCGGGGGAACTGGGGCCAACGTCCTGACTTTC. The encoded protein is CASSLGTSGGTGANVLTF.